These T cell receptor beta chains were read from a single sample in a study of blood T cell repertoires in COVID-19. Libraries were prepared by immunoSEQ multiplex PCR; TCRdb keeps only in-frame clonotypes and omits some of them. The profile shows roughly 100,000 clones, 90% to 95% of them singletons. Material for sequencing was peripheral blood. The receptors here all came from a human donor in a cohort sampled during active COVID-19. The CDR3 runs from the conserved cysteine through the conserved F or W. A D gene is named only where the DNA matches it firmly. Expanded clones are given a class, and other clones once, few, many or no size at all.

V gene	J gene	clone size	CDR3 length	D gene	CDR3 protein	CDR3 DNA
TRBV12-5	TRBJ1-1	.	13	.	CASGSRWGAEAFF	TGTGCTAGTGGTTCACGATGGGGGGCTGAAGCTTTCTTT
TRBV30	TRBJ2-1	.	14	TRBD1	CAWRGTGRGNEQFF	TGTGCCTGGAGGGGGACAGGGAGGGGCAATGAGCAGTTCTTC
TRBV9	TRBJ2-1	.	14	.	CASSEEGSYNEQFF	TGTGCCAGCAGCGAGGAGGGGTCCTACAATGAGCAGTTCTTC
TRBV6-6	TRBJ1-5	.	15	TRBD1	CASSDRGLGNQPQHF	TGTGCCAGCAGTGACAGGGGGCTGGGCAATCAGCCCCAGCATTTT
TRBV30	TRBJ1-6	few	16	.	CAWSLWGVGDNSPLHF	TGTGCCTGGAGTTTATGGGGGGTCGGGGATAATTCACCCCTCCACTTT
TRBV6-5	TRBJ2-7	.	12	.	CASRPRGYEQYF	TGTGCCAGCAGACCCAGAGGGTACGAGCAGTACTTC
TRBV20-1	TRBJ1-2	.	11	.	CSARGGGGYTF	TGCAGTGCTAGGGGGGGTGGAGGCTACACCTTC
TRBV4-1	TRBJ2-3	once	15	TRBD1	CASSQEDRDTDTQYF	TGCGCCAGCAGCCAAGAGGACAGGGACACAGATACGCAGTATTTT
TRBV9	TRBJ2-2	.	15	.	CASSVVLGQTGELFF	TGTGCCAGCAGCGTAGTGTTGGGACAAACCGGGGAGCTGTTTTTT
TRBV5-6	TRBJ1-1	.	13	TRBD1	CASRYDRGPEAFF	TGTGCCAGCAGATACGACAGGGGGCCTGAAGCTTTCTTT
TRBV7-9	TRBJ2-3	.	15	.	CASSLGAAGTDTQYF	TGTGCCAGCAGCTTAGGGGCGGCGGGGACAGATACGCAGTATTTT
TRBV24-1	TRBJ2-5	.	15	TRBD1	CATSDAGGPEETQYF	TGTGCCACCAGTGATGCAGGGGGCCCTGAAGAGACCCAGTACTTC
TRBV4-1	TRBJ2-3	.	14	TRBD2	CASSQGGTRDTQYF	TGCGCCAGCAGCCAGGGGGGGACCCGAGATACGCAGTATTTT
TRBV7-2	TRBJ2-3	.	15	.	CASSLELAGSDTQYF	TGTGCCAGCAGCTTAGAACTAGCCGGATCTGATACGCAGTATTTT
TRBV9	TRBJ2-2	.	18	TRBD2	CASSVGGFAGGVTGELFF	TGTGCCAGCAGCGTAGGAGGTTTCGCGGGGGGCGTCACCGGGGAGCTGTTTTTT
TRBV7-9	TRBJ1-1	.	15	TRBD1	CASSKRETGTTEAFF	TGTGCCAGCAGCAAACGAGAGACAGGGACCACGGAGGCTTTCTTT
TRBV7-3	TRBJ1-1	.	13	.	CASSLEQNTEAFF	TGTGCCAGCAGCTTAGAACAGAACACTGAAGCTTTCTTT
TRBV3-1/TRBV3-2	TRBJ2-1	.	17	.	CASSQEPPSASYNEQFF	TGTGCCAGCAGCCAAGAGCCCCCTAGCGCCTCCTACAATGAGCAGTTCTTC
TRBV7-2	TRBJ2-7	.	15	.	CASSLVGGTGYEQYF	TGTGCCAGCAGCTTAGTCGGGGGTACGGGCTACGAGCAGTACTTC
TRBV5-1	TRBJ2-1	.	14	TRBD2	CASSAAAGGNEQFF	TGCGCCAGCAGCGCCGCGGCGGGGGGGAATGAGCAGTTCTTC
TRBV3-1/TRBV3-2	TRBJ2-7	.	12	.	CASSEGLDEQYF	TGTGCCAGCAGCGAGGGCCTTGATGAGCAGTACTTC
TRBV7-2	TRBJ2-3	.	14	.	CASSLEWGADTQYF	TGTGCCAGCAGCTTAGAGTGGGGAGCAGATACGCAGTATTTT
TRBV3-1/TRBV3-2	TRBJ2-3	.	19	.	CASSRRLLASIGGADTQYF	TGTGCCAGCAGCCGTCGTTTACTAGCATCCATCGGGGGAGCAGATACGCAGTATTTT
TRBV19	TRBJ1-5	.	14	TRBD1	CASSLRDRGQPQHF	TGTGCCAGTAGTTTACGGGACAGGGGTCAGCCCCAGCATTTT
TRBV18	TRBJ2-5	.	13	TRBD1	CASSRQGGETQYF	TGTGCCAGCTCACGACAGGGCGGGGAGACCCAGTACTTC
TRBV7-9	TRBJ2-7	.	11	.	CASSPPGEQYF	TGTGCCAGCAGTCCTCCAGGTGAGCAGTACTTC
TRBV18	TRBJ1-2	.	16	TRBD1	CASSPTGQGFDYGYTF	TGTGCCAGCTCACCGACCGGACAGGGGTTTGACTATGGCTACACCTTC
TRBV5-8	TRBJ2-3	.	16	.	CASSLIGGVRTDTQYF	TGTGCCAGCAGCTTGATCGGGGGTGTACGCACAGATACGCAGTATTTT